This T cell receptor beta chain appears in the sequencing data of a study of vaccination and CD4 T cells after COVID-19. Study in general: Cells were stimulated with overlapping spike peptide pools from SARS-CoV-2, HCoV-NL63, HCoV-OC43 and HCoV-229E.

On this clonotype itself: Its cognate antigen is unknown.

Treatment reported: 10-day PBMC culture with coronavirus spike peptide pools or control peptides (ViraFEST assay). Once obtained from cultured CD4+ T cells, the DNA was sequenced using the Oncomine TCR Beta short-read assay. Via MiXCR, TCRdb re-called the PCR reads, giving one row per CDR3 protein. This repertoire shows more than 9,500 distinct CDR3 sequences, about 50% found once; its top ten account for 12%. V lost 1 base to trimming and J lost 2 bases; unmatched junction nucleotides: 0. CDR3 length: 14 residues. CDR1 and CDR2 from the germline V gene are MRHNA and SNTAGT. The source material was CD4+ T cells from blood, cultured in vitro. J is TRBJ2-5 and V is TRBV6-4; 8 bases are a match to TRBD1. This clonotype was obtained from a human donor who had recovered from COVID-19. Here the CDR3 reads CASSDYRGQETQYF. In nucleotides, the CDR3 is TGTGCCAGCAGTGACTACAGGGGGCAAGAGACCCAGTACTTC.